Sequencing of this T cell receptor (delta chain) was carried out in a study of gamma-delta T cells after stem cell transplantation. TCRdb called clones from the RT-PCR reads again using CATT. The table includes some 2,300 delta-chain clones, approximately 20% detected once. Sample share makes this clone medium-sized (0.01 to 0.1%). Sequenced input: gamma-delta T cells. The TCR was taken from a human donor. It is not recorded whose cells these are; they may come from a transplant donor.

The CDR3 here is CALGELSYPSTGALVGQLIF. The CDR3 DNA is TGTGCTCTTGGGGAACTCTCCTACCCAAGTACTGGGGCCCTAGTAGGGCAACTCATCTTT. This chain uses TRDV1 with TRDJ1; D is perhaps TRDD3 (7 bases). V was clipped by 0 bases and J by 9 bases, with 32 bases between them. The CDR3 is 20 amino acids. The germline CDR1 and CDR2 sequences are TSWWSYY and QGS.